Below are 27 T cell receptor beta chains sequenced from a single sample in a study of cytomegalovirus exposure and HLA in healthy donors. A multiplex PCR was run with 60 Vbeta primers and 13 Jbeta primers. The data were produced by immunoSEQ multiplex PCR, yet TCRdb's version contains in-frame clones alone and is incomplete. Of around 110,000 clones listed, roughly 80% were seen once; the top ten hold 2.1%. The sequencing input was PBMCs. The receptor set was obtained from a young man in good health and CMV-seronegative.

CDR3 sequence reads: CAWNTRDSSYEQYF. The CDR3 DNA reads as TGTGCCTGGAACACCAGGGATAGCTCCTACGAGCAGTACTTC. The chain links TRBV30 to TRBJ2-7; a weak D match, TRBD1 (5 bases). The germline gives CDR1 GTSNPN, CDR2 SVGIG (reference sequence). V lost 4 bases and J lost 0, with 13 bases in between. The CDR3 extends over 14 amino acids.

The chain carries TRBV7-2 and TRBJ2-7; unclear D gene. The CDR3 is made up of 13 amino acids. Germline V CDR1 and CDR2: SGHTA, FQGNSA. With 2 bases removed from V and 6 bases from J, the gap between germline ends came to 11 bases. The CDR3 DNA is TGTGCCAGCAGCTTAAACTGGTCGGGCGAGCAGTACTTC. Protein: CASSLNWSGEQYF.

V usage is TRBV29-1 and J usage is TRBJ1-1; D is unclear. Looked up from germline, CDR1 is SQVTM and CDR2 is ANQGSEA. The germline V and J ends were trimmed by 6 bases and 2 bases, with 13 bases remaining between them. CDR3 size: 13 residues. Here the CDR3 DNA reads TGCAGCGTCGCCTTAGACACCAACACTGAAGCTTTCTTT. Translation: CSVALDTNTEAFF.

This clone was picked up one time. This rearrangement joins TRBV18 to TRBJ1-2; D remains unclear. The CDR3 is 17 amino acids. Trimming pared 3 bases from V and 2 bases from J, leaving 19 bases between. Looked up from germline, CDR1 is KGHSH and CDR2 is LQKENI. The CDR3 loop reads CASSPLATGLPNYGYTF. In nucleotides, the CDR3 is TGTGCCAGCTCACCTCTGGCTACGGGTCTTCCGAACTATGGCTACACCTTC.

J is TRBJ2-7 and V is TRBV4-3; 7 bases match TRBD1. The CDR3 is made up of 14 amino acids. J gave up 4 bases and V 0 bases, and 3 bases lay outside the gene matches. Looked up from germline, CDR1 is LGHNA and CDR2 is YSLEER. The CDR3 reads CASSQDGQAYEQYF. The CDR3 bases are TGCGCCAGCAGCCAAGATGGACAGGCGTACGAGCAGTACTTC.

J is TRBJ1-3 and V is TRBV7-6; maybe TRBD1 (5 bases). This CDR3 comprises 16 residues. From germline, CDR1 is SGHVS and CDR2 FNYEAQ. V lost 4 bases and J 0 bases, leaving 13 bases between the germline ends. The CDR3 protein is CASSSSTANSGNTIYF. The CDR3 nucleotides are TGTGCCAGCAGCTCGTCGACAGCAAACTCTGGAAACACCATATATTTT.

V and J are TRBV5-6 and TRBJ2-7, with D possibly matching TRBD1 (5 bases). Trimming left V 3 bases short and J 5 bases short, with 21 bases between. The CDR3 spans 16 residues. Germline V gene data show CDR1 as SGHDT and CDR2 as YYEEEE. The CDR3 DNA follows: TGTGCCAGCAGCTCGTCCAGGGTTGTCCCGACCCACGAGCAGTACTTC. Protein sequence: CASSSSRVVPTHEQYF.

The CDR3 nucleotides are TGTGCCAGCAGCTCTGGACTAGCGGGGTACGAGCAGTACTTC. Translated, it gives CASSSGLAGYEQYF. The chain couples TRBV5-5 to TRBJ2-7; 12 bases are shared with TRBD2. The V gene end was trimmed by 3 bases and the J gene end by 4 bases; junction bases not matched to a gene: 2. Germline V CDR1 and CDR2: SGHKS, YYEKEE (reference sequence). The CDR3 runs to 14 residues.

This clone occurred a few times. The chain combines TRBV6-5 with TRBJ1-6, with a possible D match to TRBD1 (6 bases). Between the trimmed V and J ends, which lost 2 bases and 7 bases, there was a span of 12 bases. Germline V gene data show CDR1 as MNHEY and CDR2 as SVGAGI. The CDR3 sequence is 15 residues long. CDR3 in amino acids: CASSYTGTGNSPLHF. The CDR3 DNA reads as TGTGCCAGCAGTTACACAGGGACGGGGAATTCACCCCTCCACTTT.

The chain combines TRBV5-4 with TRBJ1-6; weak D call: TRBD1 (6 bases). The CDR3 loop spans 16 amino acids. V was pared by 4 bases and J by 6 bases, with 17 bases between. Germline V lookup: CDR1 SGHNT, CDR2 YYREEE (reference sequence). The CDR3: CASSLKQGSGNSPLHF. CDR3 nucleotide sequence: TGTGCCAGCAGCCTAAAACAGGGATCGGGTAATTCACCCCTCCACTTT.

This clone has a handful of counts. The chain recombines TRBV27 with TRBJ1-6, with TRBD1 matching over 7 bases. With V trimmed by 6 bases and J by 9 bases, 5 bases remained unmatched. CDR1 is MNHEY and CDR2 is SMNVEV in the germline V gene (reference sequence). The CDR3 extends over 13 amino acids. For the CDR3, the DNA is TGTGCCAGCAGGGGACAGTGGAGTTCACCCCTCCACTTT. Protein: CASRGQWSSPLHF.

The chain is built from TRBV29-1 and TRBJ2-1; possible D gene TRBD1, 6 bases. CDR3 length: 15 residues. Trimming cost V 3 bases and J 6 bases, with 18 bases left between them. In germline, CDR1 is SQVTM, CDR2 ANQGSEA. The DNA of the CDR3 is TGCAGCGTTGAGACAGGAGGCCGCCATGGCAATGAGCAGTTCTTC. Translating gives CSVETGGRHGNEQFF.

This chain uses TRBV11-2 with TRBJ1-1; D uncertain. V was cut by 1 base and J by 6 bases, with 3 bases left in between. Germline CDR1 is SGHAT and CDR2 is FQNNGV. This CDR3 spans 11 amino acids. The CDR3 loop reads CASSLGAEAFF. In DNA form, the CDR3 reads TGTGCCAGCAGCTTAGGAGCTGAAGCTTTCTTT.

The rearrangement uses TRBV9 and TRBJ1-1; D perhaps matches TRBD1 (5 bases). Trimming shortened V by 7 bases and J by 6 bases, and 19 bases separated the two germline ends. This CDR3 is built from 14 residues. Germline V CDR1 and CDR2: SGDLS, YYNGEE. Here the CDR3 DNA reads TGTGCCAGCGGGGCAGGGCAGCGTGGAGCTGAAGCTTTCTTT. It codes for CASGAGQRGAEAFF.

This clone was counted only a few times. This sequence joins TRBV6-6 and TRBJ1-6; 9 nucleotides match TRBD1. CDR1 is MNHNY, CDR2 SVGAGI, per germline (reference sequence). V lost 6 bases and J lost 8; bases outside the gene matches: 11. The CDR3 covers 16 residues. The CDR3 region has the DNA TGTGCCAGCAGACCTCCCCGGGACAGGGATGATTCACCCCTCCACTTT. This codes for CASRPPRDRDDSPLHF.

This chain connects TRBV28 to TRBJ1-4; 12 nucleotides line up with TRBD1. The germline V gene encodes CDR1 MDHEN and CDR2 SYDVKM. The junction had 6 bases not matched to a gene; V was cut back by 4 bases and J by 3 bases. CDR3 length: 17 residues. In DNA, the CDR3 is TGTGCCAGCAGTTCCCCGGGACAGGGGGCAGCTAATGAAAAACTGTTTTTT. This sequence encodes CASSSPGQGAANEKLFF.

The chain employs TRBV30 and TRBJ2-5; 7 nucleotides align to TRBD1. V lost 1 base, J lost 0 bases, and 5 bases stayed unmatched. The germline CDR1 and CDR2 sequences are GTSNPN and SVGIG (reference sequence). This CDR3 spans 15 amino acids. The CDR3 loop is CAWSARDRDQETQYF. CDR3 DNA: TGTGCCTGGAGTGCCCGGGACAGAGACCAAGAGACCCAGTACTTC. Drawing the rest from reference TRBV30 and TRBJ2-5, the complete variable domain is SQTIHQWPATLVQPVGSPLSLECTVEGTSNPNLYWYRQAAGRGLQLLFYSVGIGQISSEVPQNLSASRPQDRQFILSSKKLLLSDSGFYLCAWSARDRDQETQYFGPGTRLLVL.

The chain carries TRBV18 and TRBJ1-2, with D hard to call. From germline, CDR1 is KGHSH and CDR2 LQKENI. The V end lost 5 bases, the J end lost 4 bases, and 11 bases lay between the germline ends. The CDR3 contains 13 residues. The CDR3 sequence is CASSSTDTYGYTF. The CDR3 DNA reads as TGTGCCAGCTCATCCACAGATACCTATGGCTACACCTTC.

This chain joins TRBV28 and TRBJ1-1, with D possibly TRBD1 on 6 matching bases. Germline lookup yields CDR1 MDHEN and CDR2 SYDVKM. V lost 6 bases and J lost 4, with 12 bases in between. This CDR3 has 13 residues. As DNA, the CDR3 is TGTGCCAGCAGGGCTTACAGGGTCACTGAAGCTTTCTTT. Amino acid sequence: CASRAYRVTEAFF.

The chain carries TRBV6-5 and TRBJ1-3, with no clear D. The CDR3 totals 15 residues. The V end lost 6 bases, the J end lost 0 bases, and 12 bases lay between the germline ends. CDR1 is MNHEY and CDR2 is SVGAGI in the germline V gene. The CDR3 region has the DNA TGTGCCAGCAGAGTTAATTCGGTCTCTGGAAACACCATATATTTT. Translating it yields CASRVNSVSGNTIYF.

V and J are TRBV4-3 and TRBJ2-5; possible D gene TRBD2, 5 bases. Per germline, CDR1 LGHNA and CDR2 YSLEER. The CDR3 contains 16 residues. Trimming removed 4 bases from V and 1 base from J, with 16 bases in between. CDR3 in DNA: TGCGCCAGCAGCCCCCAAGCGGTGACGGGCCAAGAGACCCAGTACTTC. Its protein is CASSPQAVTGQETQYF.

For this clone: The same CDR3 arises from other DNA sequences in this sample as well. V usage is TRBV6-5 and J usage is TRBJ1-3; maybe TRBD1 (5 bases). This CDR3 region has 13 residues. Trimming took off 9 bases at V and 1 base at J, with 10 bases between the two ends. Germline lookup yields CDR1 MNHEY and CDR2 SVGAGI. CDR3 loop: CASRRGSGNTIYF. DNA for the CDR3: TGTGCCAGTCGACGGGGGTCTGGAAACACCATATATTTT.

The V gene is TRBV18, the J gene TRBJ1-1; weak D call: TRBD1 (6 bases). Germline lookup yields CDR1 KGHSH and CDR2 LQKENI. Trimming stripped 3 bases from V and 2 bases from J, with 13 bases between. This CDR3 contains 15 residues. CDR3 protein: CASSPTGGPNTEAFF. The DNA of the CDR3 is TGTGCCAGCTCACCGACGGGGGGGCCAAACACTGAAGCTTTCTTT. The whole variable domain, remainder taken from reference TRBV18 and TRBJ1-1, is NAGVMQNPRHLVRRRGQEARLRCSPMKGHSHVYWYRQLPEEGLKFMVYLQKENIIDESGMPKERFSAEFPKEGPSILRIQQVVRGDSAAYFCASSPTGGPNTEAFFGQGTRLTVV.

The rearrangement links TRBV28 to TRBJ1-2, with 7 bases matching TRBD1. The V gene end was trimmed by 7 bases and the J gene end by 8 bases; junction bases not matched to a gene: 13. The CDR3 contains 14 residues. Germline CDR1 is MDHEN and CDR2 is SYDVKM. The CDR3 region is CASTPGGQSWGYTF. DNA of the CDR3: TGTGCCAGCACCCCAGGGGGACAGAGTTGGGGCTACACCTTC.

This chain links TRBV5-1 with TRBJ2-5; 7 nucleotides line up with TRBD1. V was pared by 1 base and J by 5 bases, with 2 bases of the junction left unmatched. Germline CDR1 is SGHRS and CDR2 is YFSETQ. The CDR3 consists of 13 residues. The CDR3 DNA follows: TGCGCCAGCAGCTTGCAGGGGGTGGAGACCCAGTACTTC. Its translation: CASSLQGVETQYF.

This chain links TRBV7-2 with TRBJ1-2; D remains ambiguous. Deletions cut 5 bases from V and 10 bases from J, with 8 bases between. This CDR3 comprises 10 residues. Germline loops: CDR1 SGHTA, CDR2 FQGNSA. The CDR3 DNA reads TGTGCCAGCAGCCCAGAGGCCTACACCTTC. As protein: CASSPEAYTF.

In this sample, this clone turned up a few times. This rearrangement joins TRBV6-4 to TRBJ2-3, with 8 positions matching TRBD2. CDR3 size: 14 residues. Germline assignment: CDR1 MRHNA and CDR2 SNTAGT. V was clipped by 6 bases and J by 4 bases; unmatched bases: 6. CDR3 sequence: CASSPGLEADTQYF. The CDR3 DNA follows: TGTGCCAGCAGCCCGGGACTAGAGGCAGATACGCAGTATTTT.